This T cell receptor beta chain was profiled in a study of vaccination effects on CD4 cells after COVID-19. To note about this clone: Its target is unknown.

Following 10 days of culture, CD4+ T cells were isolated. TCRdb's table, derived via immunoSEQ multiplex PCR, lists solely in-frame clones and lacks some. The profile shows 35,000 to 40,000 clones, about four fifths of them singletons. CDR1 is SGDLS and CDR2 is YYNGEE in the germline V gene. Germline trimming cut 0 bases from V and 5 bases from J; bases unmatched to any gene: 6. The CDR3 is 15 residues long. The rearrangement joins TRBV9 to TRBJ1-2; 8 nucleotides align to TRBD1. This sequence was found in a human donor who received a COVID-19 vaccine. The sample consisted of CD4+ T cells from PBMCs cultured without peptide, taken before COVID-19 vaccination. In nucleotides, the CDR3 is TGTGCCAGCAGCGTAGGGACAGGGCAAGGGTATGGCTACACCTTC. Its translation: CASSVGTGQGYGYTF.